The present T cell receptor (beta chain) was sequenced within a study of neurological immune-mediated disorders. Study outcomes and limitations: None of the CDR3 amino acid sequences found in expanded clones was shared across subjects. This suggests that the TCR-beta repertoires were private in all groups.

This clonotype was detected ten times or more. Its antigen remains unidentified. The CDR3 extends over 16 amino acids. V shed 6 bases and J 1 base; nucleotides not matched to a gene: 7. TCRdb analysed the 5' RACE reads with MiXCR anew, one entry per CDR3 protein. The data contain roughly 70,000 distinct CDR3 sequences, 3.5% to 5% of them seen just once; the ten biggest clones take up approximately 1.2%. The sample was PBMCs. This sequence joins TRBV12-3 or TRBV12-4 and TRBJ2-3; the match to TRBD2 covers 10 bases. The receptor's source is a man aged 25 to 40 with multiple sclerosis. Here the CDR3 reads CASSLGTSDGTDTQYF. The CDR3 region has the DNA TGTGCCAGCAGCCTCGGGACTAGCGACGGCACAGATACGCAGTATTTT.